This paragraph covers one T cell receptor (beta chain) sequence. The antigen remains unidentified. The entry originates in a study of cytomegalovirus exposure and HLA in healthy donors. Turning to the study itself: The 90 to 150 validation repertoires matched the approximately 670 first-cohort repertoires in platform, a later analysis reported.

The V gene end was trimmed by 5 bases and the J gene end by 3 bases; junction bases not matched to a gene: 17. The germline gives CDR1 SGHAT, CDR2 FQNNGV. The CDR3 runs 18 residues. Notes on the study in general: Researchers counted approximately 160 TCR beta chains as cytomegalovirus-associated.

Clones were read by immunoSEQ multiplex PCR, and TCRdb kept only the in-frame ones, dropping some. The table lists under 200,000 clones, around 96% of them singletons. Sequencing used PBMCs. This chain joins TRBV11-2 and TRBJ2-7; the match to TRBD1 covers 9 bases. The sequence derives from a young woman in good health and CMV-seronegative. CDR3 DNA: TGTGCCAGCAGCCGGGACAGGGTGCATCCCCTGAGGTACTACGAGCAGTACTTC. As protein: CASSRDRVHPLRYYEQYF.